Presented here are 32 T cell receptor beta chains from one specimen sequenced in a study of T-cell memory formation after mild COVID-19 (dated by TCRdb to about 2021). Libraries were prepared through 5' RACE. The instrument was an Illumina NovaSeq 6000. TCRdb passed the public sequencing reads through fastp at Q25 and MiXCR, retaining productive beta sequences. Rows are unified per CDR3 protein, each entry keeping the most common DNA and genes. This sample has approximately 98,000 distinct CDR3 sequences in its table, and around 17% of those were observed once. Together, the top ten hold roughly 5.5% of the sample. The sample consisted of PBMCs or a T cell subset sorted from them (not recorded which). Receptor source: a man younger than 35 who had mild COVID-19 (a few samples of this study predate the infection). The sample titles of this study are shuffled in the database, so cell type and time point are left out; the donor was told from shared clones.

This chain links TRBV7-2 with TRBJ2-1; D uncertain. The CDR3 is made up of 14 amino acids. Deletions cut 2 bases from V and 10 bases from J, with 15 bases between. CDR1 is SGHTA, CDR2 FQGNSA, per germline. In nucleotides, the CDR3 is TGTGCCAGCAGCTTATCCCCAGCGAAGCAGGAGCAGTTCTTC. It codes for CASSLSPAKQEQFF.

This chain joins TRBV21-1 and TRBJ2-5; the table calls TRBD1, which could not be checked here. TRBV21-1 is annotated as a pseudogene. The length of the CDR3 is 14 residues. The chain's CDR3 is CASSKVRGQGGQYF. The CDR3 nucleotides are TGTGCCAGCAGCAAAGTTAGAGGACAGGGAGGCCAGTACTTC.

The chain joins TRBV12-3 or TRBV12-4 to TRBJ1-1; D perhaps matches TRBD1 (6 bases). Trimming removed 5 bases at V and 1 base at J, with 14 bases between. This CDR3 is 15 amino acids long. CDR3 nucleotide sequence: TGTGCCAGCAGTCCGCAACCGACAGGGAACACTGAAGCTTTCTTT. It codes for CASSPQPTGNTEAFF.

A few counts support this clonotype. The chain is built from TRBV2 and TRBJ2-1; TRBD2 aligns across 11 bases. Germline-derived CDR1 and CDR2 are SNHLY and FYNNEI. V gave up 8 bases and J gave up 7 bases; unmatched junction bases: 10. The CDR3 covers 15 residues. The CDR3, as DNA: TGTGCCAGCGAGTTGGAAATAGCGGGGGGGAATGAGCAGTTCTTC. Protein: CASELEIAGGNEQFF. Filled out from reference TRBV2 and TRBJ2-1, the complete variable domain reads EPEVTQTPSHQVTQMGQEVILRCVPISNHLYFYWYRQILGQKVEFLVSFYNNEISEKSEIFDDQFSVERPDGSNFTLKIRSTKLEDSAMYFCASELEIAGGNEQFFGPGTRLTVL.

This clonotype showed up just a few times. The genes are TRBV27 and TRBJ2-5, with 11 bases that match TRBD1. In germline, CDR1 is MNHEY, CDR2 SMNVEV (reference sequence). The V and J ends lost 1 base and 8 bases, in that order; junction bases with no gene match: 3. The CDR3 sequence is 14 residues long. The CDR3 DNA sequence: TGTGCCAGCAGTTTATGGGACAGGGGGGGTACCCAGTACTTC. Its protein is CASSLWDRGGTQYF.

At least ten counts were recorded for this clonotype. This chain uses TRBV5-1 with TRBJ2-2; 8 bases are a match to TRBD2. Germline V lookup: CDR1 SGHRS, CDR2 YFSETQ. The CDR3 covers 17 residues. Losses at the gene ends were 5 bases for V and 0 bases for J; bases not matched to a gene: 9. CDR3 amino acids: CASSKRAGVPNTGELFF. In DNA, the CDR3 is TGCGCCAGCAGTAAGCGAGCGGGGGTACCGAACACCGGGGAGCTGTTTTTT.

The sample holds a few counts of this clonotype. V and J are TRBV5-1 and TRBJ2-3, with a tentative D call TRBD2 (5 bases). CDR3 size: 15 residues. V lost 0 bases, J lost 5 bases, and 13 bases lay in between. Germline loops: CDR1 SGHRS, CDR2 YFSETQ. The CDR3 protein is CASSLDLSEGDTQYF. The CDR3 region has the DNA TGCGCCAGCAGCTTGGACCTTTCCGAGGGAGATACGCAGTATTTT.

Written as DNA, the CDR3 is TGTGCCAGCAGGGCTAGGACTAGCGGGCGGGGCACAGATACGCAGTATTTT. This codes for CASRARTSGRGTDTQYF. This rearrangement joins TRBV12-3 or TRBV12-4 to TRBJ2-3; 11 nucleotides line up with TRBD2. The CDR3 loop spans 17 amino acids. The junction had 9 bases not matched to a gene; V was cut back by 6 bases and J by 1 base.

The chain recombines TRBV7-2 with TRBJ1-5; tentatively, D is TRBD1 (5 bases). The CDR3 sequence is 15 residues long. V was shortened by 5 bases and J by 1 base, with 12 bases between the two germline ends. Germline CDR1 SGHTA, CDR2 FQGNSA. The CDR3 DNA follows: TGTGCCAGCAGCCTTCAGACAGTAAGCAATCAGCCCCAGCATTTT. It encodes CASSLQTVSNQPQHF.

This clonotype was found a few times. J is TRBJ2-6 and V is TRBV5-5; D may match TRBD1 or TRBD2 (5 bases each). The germline CDR1 and CDR2 sequences are SGHKS and YYEKEE (reference sequence). V gave up 0 bases and J gave up 4 bases, with 11 bases separating them. This CDR3 is built from 16 residues. CDR3 amino acids: CASSLESGAGANVLTF. The CDR3 DNA reads TGTGCCAGCAGCTTGGAGTCCGGGGCCGGGGCCAACGTCCTGACTTTC.

In this sample, this clonotype turned up a few times. This chain links TRBV11-2 with TRBJ2-1, with 7 bases that match TRBD2. The trim removed 4 bases at V and 10 bases at J, leaving 7 bases unmatched. From germline, CDR1 is SGHAT and CDR2 FQNNGV. The CDR3 has 13 amino acids. The chain's CDR3 is CASSSQRGVEQFF. The CDR3, as DNA: TGTGCCAGCAGCTCCCAACGGGGGGTAGAGCAGTTCTTC.

The chain couples TRBV5-1 to TRBJ2-3; possible D gene TRBD1, 8 bases. V lost 4 bases, J lost 4 bases, and 19 bases lay in between. Germline V gene data show CDR1 as SGHRS and CDR2 as YFSETQ. The CDR3 is 16 amino acids. The DNA of the CDR3 is TGCGCCAGCAGCCGGGGGGCAGGGGGCGCCCCAGATACGCAGTATTTT. This sequence encodes CASSRGAGGAPDTQYF. The full variable domain, in which reference TRBV5-1 and TRBJ2-3 provide the parts outside the CDR3, is KAGVTQTPRYLIKTRGQQVTLSCSPISGHRSVSWYQQTPGQGLQFLFEYFSETQRNKGNFPGRFSGRQFSNSRSEMNVSTLELGDSALYLCASSRGAGGAPDTQYFGPGTRLTVL.

This clonotype has ten or more counts. The chain is built from TRBV12-3 or TRBV12-4 and TRBJ2-2; TRBD2 might be the D (6 bases). The CDR3 spans 18 residues. Trimming took 2 bases from V and 1 from J, leaving 17 bases between them. CDR3 sequence reads: CASSLSRGWGVNTGELFF. The CDR3 DNA is TGTGCCAGCAGTTTATCCCGTGGGTGGGGGGTGAACACCGGGGAGCTGTTTTTT.

In its sample, this clonotype was seen a few times. The chain couples TRBV5-1 to TRBJ2-7, with 9 bases aligning to TRBD1. From germline, CDR1 is SGHRS and CDR2 YFSETQ. V was clipped by 4 bases and J by 5 bases; unmatched bases: 7. This CDR3 is built from 14 residues. The DNA of the CDR3 is TGCGCCAGCAGCATCGGACAGGGGTGGGACGAGCAGTACTTC. Translating gives CASSIGQGWDEQYF.

This clonotype appeared a few times. V gene TRBV28 combines with J gene TRBJ1-2; D remains ambiguous. CDR3 size: 13 residues. Per the germline V gene, CDR1 is MDHEN and CDR2 is SYDVKM. Trimming left V 5 bases short and J 7 bases short, with 14 bases between. The DNA of the CDR3 is TGTGCCAGCAGTCCCGGTGGGCTACGTGGCTACACCTTC. It translates to CASSPGGLRGYTF.

This chain links TRBV6-2 or TRBV6-3 with TRBJ1-6; 7 bases line up with TRBD1. V lost 8 bases and J lost 7; bases outside the gene matches: 2. Germline CDR1 is MNHEY and CDR2 is SVGEGT. The CDR3 contains 12 residues. CDR3 amino acids: CASRDSNSPLHF. The CDR3 DNA reads TGTGCCAGCCGGGACAGCAATTCACCCCTCCACTTT.

The chain is built from TRBV10-3 and TRBJ2-5, with 7 bases matching TRBD2. The germline gives CDR1 ENHRY, CDR2 SYGVKD. This CDR3 is 16 amino acids long. V lost 2 bases and J lost 4; bases outside the gene matches: 10. Written as DNA, the CDR3 is TGTGCCATCAGTGAGAGAGACCGGCTAGCGGTAGAGACCCAGTACTTC. Translation: CAISERDRLAVETQYF.

This chain uses TRBV18 with TRBJ1-6; D gene unclear. The ends were cut back, 2 bases at V and 10 bases at J, with 12 bases in the middle. Germline V gene data show CDR1 as KGHSH and CDR2 as LQKENI. This CDR3 contains 14 residues. The CDR3 DNA reads TGTGCCAGCTCACCAGGCGGCGGGGAATCACCCCTCCACTTT. Its translation is CASSPGGGESPLHF.

This chain links TRBV7-9 with TRBJ2-3; 7 nucleotides agree with TRBD2. CDR3 length equals 14 residues. With V trimmed by 2 bases and J by 5 bases, 4 bases remained unmatched. Germline CDR1 reads SEHNR; CDR2 reads FQNEAQ (reference sequence). The CDR3 nucleotides are TGTGCCAGCAGCTTAACGGGGGGTCTAGATACGCAGTATTTT. It is translated as CASSLTGGLDTQYF.

This chain joins TRBV18 and TRBJ2-7, with unresolved D. The germline gives CDR1 KGHSH, CDR2 LQKENI. The CDR3 has 14 residues. V lost 6 bases and J lost 3, with 15 bases in between. DNA of the CDR3: TGTGCCAGCTCCCAAGGGATGGAGTACTACGAGCAGTACTTC. It specifies CASSQGMEYYEQYF.

At least ten counts were recorded for this clonotype. The chain has TRBV27 and TRBJ2-5; TRBD1 matches 7 bases. This CDR3 comprises 13 residues. After removal of 5 bases from V and 5 bases from J, the junction contained 5 bases not matched to a gene. In germline, CDR1 is MNHEY, CDR2 SMNVEV (reference sequence). CDR3 in DNA: TGTGCCAGCAGTCTGACAGGGTTGGAGACCCAGTACTTC. Residues: CASSLTGLETQYF.

This rearrangement joins TRBV19 to TRBJ1-1; D may be TRBD1 (6 bases). Trimming stripped 5 bases from V and 5 bases from J, with 15 bases between. Germline assignment: CDR1 LNHDA and CDR2 SQIVND (reference sequence). The CDR3 consists of 14 residues. The DNA of the CDR3 is TGTGCCAGTAGTCCTAGACAGGACGGAACTGAAGCTTTCTTT. This translates into CASSPRQDGTEAFF.

This clonotype was picked up a small number of times. The V call is TRBV5-1, the J call TRBJ2-5, with a possible D match to TRBD2 (5 bases). V was shortened by 7 bases and J by 5 bases, with 6 bases between the two germline ends. This CDR3 comprises 10 residues. CDR1 is SGHRS, CDR2 YFSETQ, per germline. CDR3 residues: CASGEETQYF. The CDR3 DNA reads TGCGCCAGCGGGGAGGAGACCCAGTACTTC.

The V call is TRBV5-1, the J call TRBJ2-1; D is perhaps TRBD2 (5 bases). Germline-derived CDR1 and CDR2 are SGHRS and YFSETQ. V lost 2 bases to trimming and J lost 10 bases, with 10 bases between them. The CDR3 contains 12 residues. CDR3 bases: TGCGCCAGCAGCTTTGAGGGCGGGGAGCAGTTCTTC. It yields the protein CASSFEGGEQFF.

This chain links TRBV5-1 with TRBJ2-3, with 8 bases matching TRBD2. The length of the CDR3 is 15 residues. Germline loops: CDR1 SGHRS, CDR2 YFSETQ. Losses at the gene ends were 0 bases for V and 0 bases for J; bases not matched to a gene: 0. The CDR3 sequence is CASSLVAGSTDTQYF. The DNA for the CDR3 is TGCGCCAGCAGCTTGGTAGCGGGGAGCACAGATACGCAGTATTTT.

V is TRBV28 and J is TRBJ2-3; D uncertain. Germline V CDR1 and CDR2: MDHEN, SYDVKM. This CDR3 has 15 residues. The ends were cut back, 6 bases at V and 2 bases at J, with 15 bases in the middle. This CDR3 is CASSPSGRLTDTQYF. The DNA of the CDR3 is TGTGCCAGCAGCCCCAGTGGCAGACTCACAGATACGCAGTATTTT.

This clonotype has a handful of counts. The V gene is TRBV12-3 or TRBV12-4, the J gene TRBJ2-2, with TRBD2 as a possible D gene (7 bases). Trimming left V 5 bases short and J 6 bases short, with 13 bases between. This CDR3 is 14 amino acids long. The CDR3 DNA sequence: TGTGCCAGCAGTAACGGGGGGCCCCCCGGGGAGCTGTTTTTT. Translated, it gives CASSNGGPPGELFF.

CDR3 DNA sequence: TGTGCCAGCAGACTCCTTGGGGCCTCAGATACGCAGTATTTT. It codes for CASRLLGASDTQYF. The chain combines TRBV6-6 with TRBJ2-3; the D gene is possibly TRBD1 (5 bases). The CDR3 is made up of 14 amino acids. V shed 6 bases and J shed 4 bases, with 14 bases lying between them. CDR1 MNHNY and CDR2 SVGAGI come from the germline V gene (reference sequence).

In its sample, this clonotype was seen a few times. V and J are TRBV6-5 and TRBJ2-1, with 12 bases identical to TRBD2. Trimming took 2 bases from V and 6 from J; bases not matched to a gene: 8. This CDR3 region has 17 residues. CDR1 is MNHEY and CDR2 is SVGAGI in the germline V gene. CDR3 sequence (DNA): TGTGCCAGCAGTTACGGACCCGGACTAGCGGGGCTCAATGAGCAGTTCTTC. Translation: CASSYGPGLAGLNEQFF.

This clonotype came up many times. The chain couples TRBV6-6 to TRBJ2-7; TRBD1 aligns across 7 bases. The CDR3 totals 15 residues. Germline loops: CDR1 MNHNY, CDR2 SVGAGI (reference sequence). V trimming: 2 bases; J trimming: 6 bases; junction bases outside the gene matches: 10. CDR3 DNA: TGTGCCAGCAGTTACCCGAATGAAGCAGGGGGCGAGCAGTACTTC. This gives the protein CASSYPNEAGGEQYF.

Only a few counts were recorded for this clonotype. The V and J genes are TRBV20-1 and TRBJ2-3, with 12 bases lining up with TRBD2. Germline V CDR1 and CDR2: DFQATT, SNEGSKA (reference sequence). Unmatched junction bases numbered 6, after V lost 8 bases and J lost 3 bases. This CDR3 has 14 residues. CDR3 coding DNA: TGCAGTCTCGGACTAGCGGGGAATACAGATACGCAGTATTTT. Translating gives CSLGLAGNTDTQYF.

The table lists this clonotype with many counts. The chain employs TRBV20-1 and TRBJ2-5; D gene uncertain. This CDR3 has 13 amino acids. Between the trimmed V and J ends, which lost 5 bases and 4 bases, there was a span of 14 bases. Looked up from germline, CDR1 is DFQATT and CDR2 is SNEGSKA (reference sequence). This CDR3 reads CSAPSASLETQYF. The CDR3 DNA follows: TGCAGTGCTCCCTCTGCGTCACTAGAGACCCAGTACTTC.